These 22 T cell receptor beta chains share one sample of origin, sequenced in a study of graft-versus-host responses after intestinal transplantation. Assay: immunoSEQ multiplex PCR; the TCRdb copy retains only in-frame clones and omits some. The repertoire holds about 39,000 clones, with over 85% as singletons. The specimen comprised PBMCs, sampled around 730 days after intestinal transplantation. The receptor source for this set is a human patient who received an intestinal transplant, so some T cells may come from the graft donor.

This chain links TRBV6-6 with TRBJ1-3; D gene uncertain. CDR1 and CDR2 from the germline V gene are MNHNY and SVGAGI (reference sequence). The length of the CDR3 is 15 residues. V lost 0 bases to trimming and J lost 0 bases, with 6 bases between them. The CDR3 loop is CASSYSIRSGNTIYF. The CDR3 bases are TGTGCCAGCAGTTACTCGATCCGCTCTGGAAACACCATATATTTT.

V gene TRBV5-1 combines with J gene TRBJ1-1; D remains unclear. Germline V gene sequence: CDR1 SGHRS, CDR2 YFSETQ. The V and J ends lost 3 bases and 1 base respectively, with 16 bases between them. CDR3 length equals 16 residues. CDR3 in DNA: TGCGCCAGCAGCTCGGAAGGACCGCGGCCGAACACTGAAGCTTTCTTT. It specifies CASSSEGPRPNTEAFF. Complete variable domain (other parts from reference TRBV5-1 and TRBJ1-1): KAGVTQTPRYLIKTRGQQVTLSCSPISGHRSVSWYQQTPGQGLQFLFEYFSETQRNKGNFPGRFSGRQFSNSRSEMNVSTLELGDSALYLCASSSEGPRPNTEAFFGQGTRLTVV.

The rearrangement uses TRBV7-9 and TRBJ2-5; D is undetermined. The assigned J gene may be wrong: the sequence end matches TRBJ2-7 better. Per germline, CDR1 SEHNR and CDR2 FQNEAQ (reference sequence). The length of the CDR3 is 12 residues. CDR3 nucleotides: TGTGCCAGCAGCGCCGGTGCCTACGAGCAGTACTTC. Translation gives CASSAGAYEQYF.

CDR3 in DNA: TGTGCCAGTAGCCAAGGACCTGGAGGCACAGATACGCAGTATTTT. Translating gives CASSQGPGGTDTQYF. V is TRBV19 and J is TRBJ2-3; unclear D gene. V was clipped by 6 bases and J by 1 base, with 14 bases between them. Germline V gene sequence: CDR1 LNHDA, CDR2 SQIVND (reference sequence). The CDR3 is 15 residues long.

The rearrangement links TRBV13 to TRBJ2-1; no firm D call. The CDR3 has 16 amino acids. The germline gives CDR1 PRHDT, CDR2 FYEKMQ (reference sequence). Trimming pared 5 bases from V and 3 bases from J, leaving 17 bases between. The CDR3 sequence is CASSPNPTGYYNEQFF. As DNA, the CDR3 is TGTGCCAGCAGCCCAAATCCCACCGGATACTACAATGAGCAGTTCTTC.

V gene TRBV10-3 combines with J gene TRBJ1-5, with 9 bases that match TRBD1. Germline V CDR1 and CDR2: ENHRY, SYGVKD. Unmatched junction bases numbered 14, after V lost 4 bases and J lost 7 bases. There are 17 residues in the CDR3. The CDR3 DNA sequence: TGTGCCATCAGTGGATCCGGTGGGACAGGGCGTTGGCAGCCCCAGCATTTT. Its protein is CAISGSGGTGRWQPQHF.

The chain couples TRBV27 to TRBJ2-1, with 8 bases lining up with TRBD1. The CDR3 has 14 residues. The germline V gene has CDR1 MNHEY and CDR2 SMNVEV (reference sequence). V lost 3 bases to trimming and J lost 6 bases; unmatched junction nucleotides: 4. As DNA, the CDR3 is TGTGCCAGCAGTTTCCAAGACAGGGGCAATGAGCAGTTCTTC. Amino acids: CASSFQDRGNEQFF.

The rearrangement uses TRBV28 and TRBJ1-1; TRBD1 might be the D (5 bases). From germline, CDR1 is MDHEN and CDR2 SYDVKM. There are 15 residues in the CDR3. The chain's CDR3 is CARPGGGVMNTEAFF. The CDR3, as DNA: TGTGCACGCCCCGGGGGAGGGGTAATGAACACTGAAGCTTTCTTT.

This sequence joins TRBV5-1 and TRBJ2-5; D may be TRBD1 (6 bases). There are 14 residues in the CDR3. Trimming pared 2 bases from V and 1 base from J, leaving 9 bases between. In germline, CDR1 is SGHRS, CDR2 YFSETQ. The CDR3 loop is CASSFWGLQETQYF. As DNA, the CDR3 is TGCGCCAGCAGCTTCTGGGGGCTCCAAGAGACCCAGTACTTC.

This chain connects TRBV7-3 to TRBJ2-3; D gene uncertain. V lost 1 base to trimming and J lost 2 bases, with 7 bases between them. Germline values: CDR1 SGHTA, CDR2 FQGTGA. The CDR3 contains 14 residues. The CDR3 nucleotides are TGTGCCAGCAGCTTAATTGCAGACACAGATACGCAGTATTTT. Protein: CASSLIADTDTQYF.

This rearrangement joins TRBV5-4 to TRBJ1-4; 7 nucleotides match TRBD1. The junction had 8 bases not matched to a gene; V was cut back by 4 bases and J by 5 bases. The CDR3 is 15 amino acids. The V gene's germline CDR1 is SGHNT and CDR2 YYREEE (reference sequence). As DNA, the CDR3 is TGTGCCAGCAGCCCGACCGGGACAGAAAATGAAAAACTGTTTTTT. Its protein is CASSPTGTENEKLFF.

The gene calls are TRBV5-1 and TRBJ2-3; weak D call: TRBD1 (6 bases). V lost 8 bases, J lost 5 bases, and 15 bases lay in between. From germline, CDR1 is SGHRS and CDR2 YFSETQ. CDR3 length equals 13 residues. The CDR3, as DNA: TGCGCCAGTGCACAGGGAGATGGAGATACGCAGTATTTT. This gives the protein CASAQGDGDTQYF.

The chain couples TRBV19 to TRBJ1-5; tentative D call: TRBD1 (5 bases). This CDR3 spans 15 amino acids. The germline V and J ends were trimmed by 8 bases and 3 bases, with 17 bases remaining between them. Germline V gene data show CDR1 as LNHDA and CDR2 as SQIVND (reference sequence). CDR3 sequence: CASRSRDGDNQPQHF. The CDR3 DNA reads as TGTGCCAGTCGCAGCCGGGACGGAGACAATCAGCCCCAGCATTTT.

The chain uses TRBV5-6 and TRBJ2-7; no firm D call. Germline V gene lookup returns CDR1 SGHDT and CDR2 YYEEEE. The V end lost 2 bases, the J end lost 0 bases, and 6 bases lay between the germline ends. The CDR3 loop spans 13 amino acids. The CDR3 here is CASSFSHSYEQYF. For the CDR3, the DNA is TGTGCCAGCAGCTTTTCCCACTCCTACGAGCAGTACTTC.

The chain recombines TRBV18 with TRBJ1-1; 8 nucleotides line up with TRBD1. This CDR3 has 17 residues. Germline V gene lookup returns CDR1 KGHSH and CDR2 LQKENI. After removal of 1 base from V and 0 bases from J, the junction contained 7 bases not matched to a gene. The CDR3 loop is CASSPLQGENMNTEAFF. For the CDR3, the DNA is TGTGCCAGCTCACCACTACAGGGGGAAAACATGAACACTGAAGCTTTCTTT.

This chain uses TRBV2 with TRBJ1-2; 10 positions agree with TRBD1. J was trimmed by 5 bases and V by 5 bases; bases with no gene match: 5. Looked up from germline, CDR1 is SNHLY and CDR2 is FYNNEI. This CDR3 has 14 amino acids. CDR3 in amino acids: CASSPGQGYYGYTF. The CDR3 DNA reads as TGTGCCAGCAGTCCGGGACAGGGGTATTATGGCTACACCTTC. The variable domain in full, completed from reference TRBV2 and TRBJ1-2, reads EPEVTQTPSHQVTQMGQEVILRCVPISNHLYFYWYRQILGQKVEFLVSFYNNEISEKSEIFDDQFSVERPDGSNFTLKIRSTKLEDSAMYFCASSPGQGYYGYTFGSGTRLTVV.

The chain employs TRBV5-6 and TRBJ1-3; 7 bases agree with TRBD1. CDR3 length: 14 residues. The germline gives CDR1 SGHDT, CDR2 YYEEEE. Germline trimming cut 4 bases from V and 4 bases from J; bases unmatched to any gene: 5. CDR3 DNA sequence: TGTGCCAGCAGCCATGGGACAGTAGGAAACACCATATATTTT. This gives the protein CASSHGTVGNTIYF.

The rearrangement links TRBV5-3 to TRBJ2-5; D is unclear. TRBV5-3 is filed as an ORF, its function uncertain. Deletions cut 0 bases from V and 2 bases from J, with 17 bases between. There are 17 residues in the CDR3. The CDR3 protein is CARSLVDGAESQETQYF. CDR3 DNA: TGTGCCAGAAGCTTGGTGGACGGTGCGGAATCACAAGAGACCCAGTACTTC.

V and J are TRBV13 and TRBJ1-2, with 8 bases identical to TRBD1. V shed 6 bases, J shed 6 bases, and the junction held 12 bases outside the gene matches. Germline CDR1 reads PRHDT; CDR2 reads FYEKMQ (reference sequence). This CDR3 contains 15 residues. CDR3 sequence: CASSHYQGAVDGYTF. The CDR3 DNA reads TGTGCCAGCAGTCATTACCAGGGGGCGGTTGATGGCTACACCTTC. The variable domain in full, with the rest retrieved from reference TRBV13 and TRBJ1-2, is AAGVIQSPRHLIKEKRETATLKCYPIPRHDTVYWYQQGPGQDPQFLISFYEKMQSDKGSIPDRFSAQQFSDYHSELNMSSLELGDSALYFCASSHYQGAVDGYTFGSGTRLTVV.

The rearrangement links TRBV29-1 to TRBJ2-7; D might be TRBD1 or TRBD2, each matching 5 bases. Germline lookup yields CDR1 SQVTM and CDR2 ANQGSEA. Trimming shortened V by 3 bases and J by 1 base, and 19 bases separated the two germline ends. This CDR3 comprises 16 residues. CDR3 sequence (DNA): TGCAGCGTTGAGGGCGTGTACGGGAAGGGGTCCTACGAGCAGTACTTC. Translation: CSVEGVYGKGSYEQYF.

This clone was seen just once. The V and J genes are TRBV28 and TRBJ2-2, with D tentatively TRBD2 (6 bases). CDR3 length: 13 amino acids. The V gene lost 7 bases and the J gene lost 8 bases, with 14 bases spanning the gap. Germline V gives CDR1 MDHEN, CDR2 SYDVKM. The CDR3 nucleotides read TGTGCCAGCATCCTAGTGGCGGGAGGGGAGCTGTTTTTT. This gives the protein CASILVAGGELFF.

This clone was seen a handful of times. V gene TRBV28 combines with J gene TRBJ2-7; 10 nucleotides align to TRBD2. V lost 6 bases, J lost 3 bases, and 5 bases stayed unmatched. Germline-derived CDR1 and CDR2 are MDHEN and SYDVKM. This CDR3 is built from 14 residues. The CDR3 is CASRWTSGLYEQYF. DNA of the CDR3: TGTGCCAGCAGGTGGACTAGCGGTCTCTACGAGCAGTACTTC.